The present T cell receptor (beta chain) was sequenced within a study of blood T cell repertoires in COVID-19. Germline values: CDR1 MNHEY, CDR2 SVGAGI. CDR3 size: 15 residues. The V and J ends lost 4 bases and 5 bases, in that order; junction bases with no gene match: 4. Some clones are missing from TCRdb's copy, which holds only in-frame ones; the method was immunoSEQ multiplex PCR. The sample has 220,000 or so clones; 70% to 85% are singletons. V gene TRBV6-5 combines with J gene TRBJ2-1, with TRBD2 matching over 11 bases. The sequence was obtained from an elderly woman with acute or convalescent COVID-19. The sample was peripheral blood. CDR3 DNA sequence: TGTGCCAGCAGTTCCCTAGCGGGAGGTCACAATGAGCAGTTCTTC. Protein sequence: CASSSLAGGHNEQFF.